A single sample is the source of the 5 T cell receptor beta chains below, sequenced in a study of Ad26.COV2.S vaccination and SARS-CoV-2 variants. Sample treatment: around 19 received Ad26.COV2.S at low or high dose, single or two shots; roughly 5 received placebo; per-sample allocation not given. Sampling was performed 63 days after the first vaccine or placebo injection. Generated by immunoSEQ multiplex PCR, the TCRdb table keeps only in-frame clones and is missing some. The profile shows some 410,000 clones, roughly 90% of them singletons. The sample in question was peripheral blood, obtained in a trial of Ad26.COV2.S vaccine versus placebo. These TCRs come from a person aged 18-60 years who received the Ad26.COV2.S COVID-19 vaccine or a placebo.

The chain recombines TRBV2 with TRBJ2-5; TRBD2 aligns across 8 bases. Losses at the gene ends were 2 bases for V and 5 bases for J; bases not matched to a gene: 7. Germline V lookup: CDR1 SNHLY, CDR2 FYNNEI. The CDR3 covers 15 residues. CDR3 region: CASSEWAGGGETQYF. The CDR3 DNA follows: TGTGCCAGCAGTGAATGGGCGGGGGGCGGTGAGACCCAGTACTTC.

The V call is TRBV24-1, the J call TRBJ1-1; D is unclear. The V gene's germline CDR1 is KGHDR and CDR2 SFDVKD. The CDR3 runs to 12 residues. V lost 9 bases to trimming and J lost 0 bases, with 7 bases between them. CDR3 protein: CATSQVNTEAFF. Written as DNA, the CDR3 is TGTGCCACCTCTCAGGTGAACACTGAAGCTTTCTTT.

The chain recombines TRBV5-8 with TRBJ2-5; no clear D. The V gene lost 2 bases and the J gene lost 4 bases, with 6 bases spanning the gap. Germline CDR1 SGHTS, CDR2 YDEGEE. The length of the CDR3 is 12 residues. The CDR3 is CASSFTVETQYF. The CDR3 DNA reads as TGTGCCAGCAGCTTTACAGTAGAGACCCAGTACTTC.

In its sample, this clone was seen once. The chain recombines TRBV27 with TRBJ2-1; D not certain. Germline CDR1 MNHEY, CDR2 SMNVEV (reference sequence). CDR3 length: 14 amino acids. V lost 1 base and J 10 bases, leaving 14 bases between the germline ends. CDR3 residues: CASSLWGPAVEQFF. In nucleotides, the CDR3 is TGTGCCAGCAGTTTATGGGGTCCGGCGGTGGAGCAGTTCTTC.

The chain is built from TRBV18 and TRBJ2-1; TRBD2 might be the D (5 bases). The germline CDR1 and CDR2 sequences are KGHSH and LQKENI. This CDR3 spans 15 amino acids. V gave up 3 bases and J gave up 9 bases, with 18 bases separating them. The CDR3 sequence is CASSPPGEYKGEQFF. The DNA of the CDR3 is TGTGCCAGCTCACCGCCCGGGGAATATAAGGGTGAGCAGTTCTTC. Together with reference TRBV18 and TRBJ2-1, the CDR3 gives the full variable domain: NAGVMQNPRHLVRRRGQEARLRCSPMKGHSHVYWYRQLPEEGLKFMVYLQKENIIDESGMPKERFSAEFPKEGPSILRIQQVVRGDSAAYFCASSPPGEYKGEQFFGPGTRLTVL.